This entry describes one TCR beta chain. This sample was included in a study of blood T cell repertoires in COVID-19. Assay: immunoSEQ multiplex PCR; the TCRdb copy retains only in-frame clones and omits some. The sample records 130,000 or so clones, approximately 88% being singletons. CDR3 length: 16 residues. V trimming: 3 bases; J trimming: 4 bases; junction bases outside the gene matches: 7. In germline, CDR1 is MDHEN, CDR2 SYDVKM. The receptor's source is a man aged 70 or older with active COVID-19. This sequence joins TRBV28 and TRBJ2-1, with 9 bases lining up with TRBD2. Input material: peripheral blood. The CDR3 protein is CASSFAASGRYNEQFF. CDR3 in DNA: TGTGCCAGCAGTTTTGCGGCCAGCGGGAGGTACAATGAGCAGTTCTTC.